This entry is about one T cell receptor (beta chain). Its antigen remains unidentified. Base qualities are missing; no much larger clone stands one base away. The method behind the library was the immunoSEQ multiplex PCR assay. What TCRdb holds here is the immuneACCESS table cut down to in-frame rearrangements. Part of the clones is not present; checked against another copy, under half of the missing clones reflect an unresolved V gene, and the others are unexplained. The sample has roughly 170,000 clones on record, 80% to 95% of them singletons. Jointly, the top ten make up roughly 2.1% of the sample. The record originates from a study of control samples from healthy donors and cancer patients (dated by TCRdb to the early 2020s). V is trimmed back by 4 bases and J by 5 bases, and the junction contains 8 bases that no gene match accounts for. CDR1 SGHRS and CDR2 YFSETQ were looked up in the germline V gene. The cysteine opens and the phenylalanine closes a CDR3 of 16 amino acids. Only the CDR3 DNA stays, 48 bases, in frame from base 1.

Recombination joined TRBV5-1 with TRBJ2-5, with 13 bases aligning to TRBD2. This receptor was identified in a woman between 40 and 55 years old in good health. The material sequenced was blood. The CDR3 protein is CASSIGTSGVGETQYF. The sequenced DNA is TGCGCCAGCAGCATTGGGACTAGCGGGGTGGGTGAGACCCAGTACTTC.